Listed here are 17 T cell receptor beta chains from one sample, sequenced in a study of blood T cell repertoires in COVID-19. Clones were read by immunoSEQ multiplex PCR, and TCRdb kept only the in-frame ones, dropping some. The data contain 200,000 to 250,000 clones, approximately 90% of them seen just once; the ten biggest clones take up roughly 3.7%. Sequencing was carried out using PBMCs or T cells enriched from blood (not recorded which). The receptors here all came from a woman younger than 30 in a cohort exposed to, infected with or recovered from COVID-19 (not recorded which).

The V gene is TRBV5-1, the J gene TRBJ1-6; D ambiguous. V shed 4 bases and J shed 7 bases, with 9 bases lying between them. The CDR3 covers 13 residues. The germline V gene has CDR1 SGHRS and CDR2 YFSETQ. This CDR3 is CASSAGNNSPLHF. The CDR3 nucleotides are TGCGCCAGCAGCGCGGGGAACAATTCACCCCTCCACTTT.

The CDR3 protein is CATSGSWTGSYNEQFF. CDR3 sequence (DNA): TGTGCCACCAGTGGGTCTTGGACAGGGAGTTACAATGAGCAGTTCTTC. The chain is built from TRBV24-1 and TRBJ2-1; 8 bases fit TRBD1. Germline V CDR1 and CDR2: KGHDR, SFDVKD. The CDR3 is 16 residues long. J gave up 4 bases and V 5 bases, and 9 bases lay outside the gene matches.

This clone was observed a single time. V usage is TRBV28 and J usage is TRBJ2-1; tentatively, D is TRBD2 (6 bases). V lost 6 bases and J lost 0, with 6 bases in between. The CDR3 extends over 13 amino acids. Germline V gives CDR1 MDHEN, CDR2 SYDVKM. The CDR3 region is CASSGGSYNEQFF. CDR3 DNA sequence: TGTGCCAGCAGCGGGGGCTCCTACAATGAGCAGTTCTTC.

The chain combines TRBV20-1 with TRBJ2-1; 8 bases align to TRBD2. The CDR3 contains 13 residues. Germline V gene sequence: CDR1 DFQATT, CDR2 SNEGSKA (reference sequence). The junction had 3 bases not matched to a gene; V was cut back by 3 bases and J by 5 bases. The CDR3 DNA is TGCAGTGCTAGTGGGACTAGTAACAATGAGCAGTTCTTC. Translation gives CSASGTSNNEQFF.

J is TRBJ2-7 and V is TRBV10-3; D uncertain. The CDR3 covers 10 residues. Trimming left V 4 bases short and J 4 bases short, with 2 bases between. Per the germline V gene, CDR1 is ENHRY and CDR2 is SYGVKD. The CDR3 sequence is CAISAYEQYF. The CDR3 DNA follows: TGTGCCATCAGTGCATACGAGCAGTACTTC.

The chain employs TRBV28 and TRBJ2-1, with 7 bases matching TRBD1. CDR1 MDHEN and CDR2 SYDVKM come from the germline V gene. The CDR3 spans 13 residues. J was trimmed by 8 bases and V by 6 bases; bases with no gene match: 7. The DNA of the CDR3 is TGTGCCAGCAGGCCCCCGACAGGGCATGAGCAGTTCTTC. Amino acid sequence: CASRPPTGHEQFF. The whole variable domain, remainder taken from reference TRBV28 and TRBJ2-1, is DVKVTQSSRYLVKRTGEKVFLECVQDMDHENMFWYRQDPGLGLRLIYFSYDVKMKEKGDIPEGYSVSREKKERFSLILESASTNQTSMYLCASRPPTGHEQFFGPGTRLTVL.

This rearrangement joins TRBV7-2 to TRBJ2-7; 8 bases match TRBD1. Unmatched junction bases numbered 8, after V lost 3 bases and J lost 4 bases. The germline V gene encodes CDR1 SGHTA and CDR2 FQGNSA. The CDR3 extends over 15 amino acids. In nucleotides, the CDR3 is TGTGCCAGCAGCTTCCCCGGACAGGGCATATACGAGCAGTACTTC. Translated, it gives CASSFPGQGIYEQYF.

The chain has TRBV15 and TRBJ1-4, with no clear D. The CDR3 is 13 residues long. CDR1 is LNHNV, CDR2 YYDKDF, per germline (reference sequence). V lost 1 base and J 6 bases, leaving 6 bases between the germline ends. The CDR3 DNA reads as TGTGCCACCAGCAGAGGGCAGGATGAAAAACTGTTTTTT. It is translated as CATSRGQDEKLFF. The entire variable domain, with the rest obtained from reference TRBV15 and TRBJ1-4, is as follows: DAMVIQNPRYQVTQFGKPVTLSCSQTLNHNVMYWYQQKSSQAPKLLFHYYDKDFNNEADTPDNFQSRRPNTSFCFLDIRSPGLGDTAMYLCATSRGQDEKLFFGSGTQLSVL.

There are a few counts of this clone. The gene calls are TRBV28 and TRBJ2-3; TRBD2 aligns across 9 bases. The germline V gene has CDR1 MDHEN and CDR2 SYDVKM. After removal of 3 bases from V and 2 bases from J, the junction contained 6 bases not matched to a gene. The CDR3 runs 16 residues. The CDR3 DNA reads TGTGCCAGCAGTTTTGGTCAGCGGGGGGTCACAGATACGCAGTATTTT. Amino acid sequence: CASSFGQRGVTDTQYF. Full variable domain (rest looked up from reference TRBV28 and TRBJ2-3): DVKVTQSSRYLVKRTGEKVFLECVQDMDHENMFWYRQDPGLGLRLIYFSYDVKMKEKGDIPEGYSVSREKKERFSLILESASTNQTSMYLCASSFGQRGVTDTQYFGPGTRLTVL.

J is TRBJ2-7 and V is TRBV24-1, with 8 bases fitting TRBD2. V lost 3 bases, J lost 6 bases, and 6 bases stayed unmatched. The CDR3 totals 14 residues. Germline V CDR1 and CDR2: KGHDR, SFDVKD. The CDR3, as DNA: TGTGCCACCAGTGATCCCGGACTAGCTGGCGAGCAGTACTTC. Amino acid sequence: CATSDPGLAGEQYF.

The J gene is TRBJ1-1, the V gene TRBV19; D is unresolved. Trimming shortened V by 7 bases and J by 4 bases, and 16 bases separated the two germline ends. The CDR3 is 14 amino acids. Looked up from germline, CDR1 is LNHDA and CDR2 is SQIVND (reference sequence). CDR3 nucleotide sequence: TGTGCCAGTAATTTAGACCTCCCAGGCACTGAAGCTTTCTTT. Protein product: CASNLDLPGTEAFF.

The rearrangement uses TRBV7-9 and TRBJ1-1; D not certain. V lost 7 bases and J lost 3, with 6 bases in between. The CDR3 is 11 amino acids. The germline V gene has CDR1 SEHNR and CDR2 FQNEAQ (reference sequence). The CDR3 is CASTVDTEAFF. The CDR3 DNA reads TGTGCCAGCACCGTAGACACTGAAGCTTTCTTT.

This rearrangement joins TRBV19 to TRBJ1-5; no firm D call. Trimming shortened V by 1 base and J by 9 bases, and 16 bases separated the two germline ends. This CDR3 spans 15 amino acids. Germline V gene data show CDR1 as LNHDA and CDR2 as SQIVND (reference sequence). CDR3 residues: CASSIGFAGAGPQHF. The CDR3 nucleotides read TGTGCCAGTAGTATAGGGTTCGCCGGTGCAGGGCCCCAGCATTTT.

CDR3 nucleotides: TGTGCCTCTTCTGGGGTGACAGCAACTAATGAAAAACTGTTTTTT. Amino acids: CASSGVTATNEKLFF. This rearrangement joins TRBV2 to TRBJ1-4; D is possibly TRBD1 (5 bases). V was cut by 11 bases and J by 0 bases, with 16 bases left in between. The germline gives CDR1 SNHLY, CDR2 FYNNEI. The CDR3 sequence is 15 residues long.

The V and J genes are TRBV5-1 and TRBJ1-3, with D hard to call. Germline values: CDR1 SGHRS, CDR2 YFSETQ. The CDR3 spans 14 residues. V was trimmed by 0 bases and J by 4 bases, leaving 8 bases between them. For the CDR3, the DNA is TGCGCCAGCAGCTTGGAGTCACAAGGAAACACCATATATTTT. Translating it yields CASSLESQGNTIYF.

The rearrangement joins TRBV6-1 to TRBJ1-5; maybe TRBD1 (5 bases). V was trimmed by 4 bases and J by 5 bases, leaving 21 bases between them. The CDR3 is made up of 17 amino acids. Per the germline V gene, CDR1 is MNHNS and CDR2 is SASEGT. The CDR3, as DNA: TGTGCCAGCAGTGTCGGCAGGGTGGGCGGTGGACATCAGCCCCAGCATTTT. As protein: CASSVGRVGGGHQPQHF.

As concerns this clone: This sample also contains other DNA sequences that code for the same CDR3. This chain links TRBV19 with TRBJ2-2, with 8 bases that match TRBD1. This CDR3 is built from 15 residues. Germline CDR1 LNHDA, CDR2 SQIVND (reference sequence). V lost 3 bases and J lost 5; bases outside the gene matches: 5. In nucleotides, the CDR3 is TGTGCCAGTAGTATTGGACAGGGAAGAACCGGGGAGCTGTTTTTT. Translated: CASSIGQGRTGELFF.